This T cell receptor (beta chain) was sequenced during a study of T cell responses to AZD1222 COVID-19 vaccine. Study findings and constraints: The study identified only a handful of AZD1222 recipients as seropositive at baseline.

TCRdb's copy holds only in-frame clones and misses some; the assay was immunoSEQ multiplex PCR. The table lists 190,000 or so clones, roughly 92% of them singletons. CDR1 is GTSNPN and CDR2 is SVGIG in the germline V gene (reference sequence). This CDR3 is built from 14 residues. V lost 0 bases and J 4 bases, leaving 10 bases between the germline ends. Of note for this clone: What it recognizes is unknown.

V gene TRBV30 combines with J gene TRBJ1-5; D remains unclear. This TCR was sampled from an adult who received the AZD1222 COVID-19 vaccine. The specimen was peripheral blood, collected 28 days after the second AZD1222 dose. CDR3 sequence (DNA): TGTGCCTGGAGTGTAGTGACATCTAATCAGCCCCAGCATTTT. Its protein is CAWSVVTSNQPQHF.